This T cell receptor beta chain was captured by sequencing in a study of CD8 T cells in ankylosing spondylitis. A remark on this clonotype: The antigen is not known.

General observations from the study: A TCR beta motif made of roughly eight highly homologous variants seemed typical of ankylosing spondylitis blood. CD8+ disease-linked clones were present at relatively low frequencies in blood. Significant enrichment of disease-linked clones was reportedly seen in matched ankylosing spondylitis synovial fluid.

Making use of molecular barcodes, quantitative 5'-RACE generated TCR beta libraries. MiXCR, run by TCRdb on the 5' RACE reads, gives a single entry per CDR3 protein. The data show about 700,000 distinct CDR3 sequences, about 20% seen once. The CDR3 is made up of 16 amino acids. Trimming cost V 3 bases and J 5 bases, with 19 bases left between them. Germline CDR1 is SGHAT and CDR2 is FQNNGV. The clonotype was recovered from a male donor with ankylosing spondylitis. Sequences were obtained from blood, either unsorted or a sorted T cell fraction (not recorded which). The V gene is TRBV11-2, the J gene TRBJ2-5; D uncertain. The CDR3 nucleotides read TGTGCCAGCAGCTTCGACCGGTTTTATGCTACGGAGACCCAGTACTTC. Translating gives CASSFDRFYATETQYF. The variable domain in full, with the rest retrieved from reference TRBV11-2 and TRBJ2-5, is EAGVAQSPRYKIIEKRQSVAFWCNPISGHATLYWYQQILGQGPKLLIQFQNNGVVDDSQLPKDRFSAERLKGVDSTLKIQPAKLEDSAVYLCASSFDRFYATETQYFGPGTRLLVL.